Listed here are 2 T cell receptor beta chains from one sample, sequenced in a study of cytomegalovirus exposure and HLA in healthy donors. The PCR employed 60 Vbeta primers together with 13 Jbeta primers. Data came from immunoSEQ multiplex PCR; TCRdb stores just in-frame clones and leaves some out. Of 130,000 or so clones detected, roughly 83% appear once; the ten largest clones hold roughly 1.4%. Specimen: PBMCs. These receptor sequences come from a man aged 40-50 years in good health and CMV-seronegative.

The CDR3 protein is CASSVQPGQGDTEAFF. The CDR3 bases are TGTGCCAGCAGCGTACAGCCGGGACAGGGCGACACTGAAGCTTTCTTT. The gene calls are TRBV9 and TRBJ1-1, with 9 bases identical to TRBD1. The V and J ends lost 1 base and 3 bases, in that order; junction bases with no gene match: 7. Germline lookup yields CDR1 SGDLS and CDR2 YYNGEE. The CDR3 runs to 16 residues.

V and J are TRBV5-4 and TRBJ1-2; D is undetermined. Germline CDR1 SGHNT, CDR2 YYREEE (reference sequence). V was cut by 6 bases and J by 0 bases, with 9 bases left in between. The CDR3 runs 13 residues. CDR3 loop: CASTSRANYGYTF. The CDR3 region has the DNA TGTGCCAGCACCTCGAGGGCTAACTATGGCTACACCTTC.